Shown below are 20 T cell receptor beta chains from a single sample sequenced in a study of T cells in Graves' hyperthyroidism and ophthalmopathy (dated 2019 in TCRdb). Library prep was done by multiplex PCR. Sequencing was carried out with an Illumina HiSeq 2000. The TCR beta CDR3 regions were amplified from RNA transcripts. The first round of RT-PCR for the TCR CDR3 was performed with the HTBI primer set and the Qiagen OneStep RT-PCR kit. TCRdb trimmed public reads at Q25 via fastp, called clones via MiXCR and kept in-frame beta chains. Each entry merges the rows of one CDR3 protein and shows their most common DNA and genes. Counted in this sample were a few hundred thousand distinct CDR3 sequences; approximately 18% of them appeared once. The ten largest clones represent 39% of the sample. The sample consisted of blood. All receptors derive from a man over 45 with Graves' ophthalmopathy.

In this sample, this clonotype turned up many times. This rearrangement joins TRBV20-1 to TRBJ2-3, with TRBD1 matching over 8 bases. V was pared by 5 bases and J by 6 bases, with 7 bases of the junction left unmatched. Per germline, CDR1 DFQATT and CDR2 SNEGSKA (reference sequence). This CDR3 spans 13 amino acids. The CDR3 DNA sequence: TGCAGTGCTTACGGACAGGGATCGGATACGCAGTATTTT. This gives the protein CSAYGQGSDTQYF.

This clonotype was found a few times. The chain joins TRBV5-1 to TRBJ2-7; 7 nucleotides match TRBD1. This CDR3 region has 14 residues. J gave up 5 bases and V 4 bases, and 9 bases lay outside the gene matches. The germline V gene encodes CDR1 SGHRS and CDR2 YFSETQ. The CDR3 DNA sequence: TGCGCCAGCAGCCAATCAGGGGGTGTAAACGAGCAGTACTTC. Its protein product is CASSQSGGVNEQYF.

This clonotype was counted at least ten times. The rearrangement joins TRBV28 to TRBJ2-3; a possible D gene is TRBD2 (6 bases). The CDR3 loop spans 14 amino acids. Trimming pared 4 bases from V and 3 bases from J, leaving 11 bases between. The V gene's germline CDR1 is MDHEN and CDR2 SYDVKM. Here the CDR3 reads CASSSGRETDTQYF. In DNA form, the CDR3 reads TGTGCCAGCAGTTCGGGGCGGGAAACAGATACGCAGTATTTT.

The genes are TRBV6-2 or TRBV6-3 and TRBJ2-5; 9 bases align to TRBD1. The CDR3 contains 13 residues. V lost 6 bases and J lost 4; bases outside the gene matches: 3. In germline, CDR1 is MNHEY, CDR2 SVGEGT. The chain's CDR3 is CASRLTGGETQYF. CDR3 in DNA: TGTGCCAGCAGGTTGACAGGGGGAGAGACCCAGTACTTC.

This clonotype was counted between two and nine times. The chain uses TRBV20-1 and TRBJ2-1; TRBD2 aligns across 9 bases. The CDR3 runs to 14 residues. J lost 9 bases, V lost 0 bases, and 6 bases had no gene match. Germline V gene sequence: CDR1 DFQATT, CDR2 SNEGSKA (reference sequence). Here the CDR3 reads CSARDISGSLEQFF. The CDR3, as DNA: TGCAGTGCTAGAGATATTAGCGGGAGTCTTGAGCAGTTCTTC.

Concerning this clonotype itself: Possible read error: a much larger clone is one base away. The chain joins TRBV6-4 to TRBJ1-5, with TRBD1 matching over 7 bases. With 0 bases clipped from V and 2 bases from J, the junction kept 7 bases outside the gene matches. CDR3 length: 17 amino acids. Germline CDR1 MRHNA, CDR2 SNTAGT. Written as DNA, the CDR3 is TGTGCCAGCAGTGACTCTCCTTCAAGGGGGCGCAATCAGCCCCAGCATTTT. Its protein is CASSDSPSRGRNQPQHF.

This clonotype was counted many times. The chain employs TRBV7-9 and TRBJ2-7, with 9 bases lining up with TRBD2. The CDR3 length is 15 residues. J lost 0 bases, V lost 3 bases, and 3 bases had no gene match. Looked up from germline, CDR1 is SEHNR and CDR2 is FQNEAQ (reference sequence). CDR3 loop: CASSFAGGSSYEQYF. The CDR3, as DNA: TGTGCCAGCAGCTTCGCGGGAGGGAGCTCCTACGAGCAGTACTTC.

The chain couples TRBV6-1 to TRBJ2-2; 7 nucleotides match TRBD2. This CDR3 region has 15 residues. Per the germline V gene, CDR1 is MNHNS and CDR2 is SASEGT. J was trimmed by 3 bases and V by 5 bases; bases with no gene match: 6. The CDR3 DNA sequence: TGTGCCAGCAGTCGACTAGCAACCTACACCGGGGAGCTGTTTTTT. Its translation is CASSRLATYTGELFF.

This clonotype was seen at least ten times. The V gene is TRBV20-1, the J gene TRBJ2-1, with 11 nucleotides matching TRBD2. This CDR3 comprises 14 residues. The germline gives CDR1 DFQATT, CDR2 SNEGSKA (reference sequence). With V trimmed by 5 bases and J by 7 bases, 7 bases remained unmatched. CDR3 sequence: CSAPLAGGRNEQFF. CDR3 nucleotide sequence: TGCAGTGCTCCCCTAGCGGGAGGTAGGAATGAGCAGTTCTTC.

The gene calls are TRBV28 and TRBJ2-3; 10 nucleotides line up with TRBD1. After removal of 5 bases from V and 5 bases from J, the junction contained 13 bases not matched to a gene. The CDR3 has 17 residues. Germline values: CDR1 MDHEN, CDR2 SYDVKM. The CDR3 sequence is CASSPRLGQGQGDTQYF. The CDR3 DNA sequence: TGTGCCAGCAGTCCCCGTCTGGGACAGGGGCAAGGAGATACGCAGTATTTT.

CDR3 sequence: CASKGQTYEQYF. The DNA for the CDR3 is TGTGCCAGTAAGGGACAGACCTACGAGCAGTACTTC. The chain recombines TRBV19 with TRBJ2-7, with TRBD1 matching over 7 bases. This CDR3 has 12 amino acids. Germline V lookup: CDR1 LNHDA, CDR2 SQIVND (reference sequence). J lost 2 bases, V lost 7 bases, and 2 bases had no gene match.

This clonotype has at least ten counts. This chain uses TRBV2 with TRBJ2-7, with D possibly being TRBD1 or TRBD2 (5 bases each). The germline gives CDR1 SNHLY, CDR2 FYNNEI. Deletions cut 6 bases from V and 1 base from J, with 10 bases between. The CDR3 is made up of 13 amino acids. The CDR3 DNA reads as TGTGCCAGCAGAGCCGGGACGTCCTACGAGCAGTACTTC. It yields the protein CASRAGTSYEQYF. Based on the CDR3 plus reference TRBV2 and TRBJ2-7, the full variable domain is EPEVTQTPSHQVTQMGQEVILRCVPISNHLYFYWYRQILGQKVEFLVSFYNNEISEKSEIFDDQFSVERPDGSNFTLKIRSTKLEDSAMYFCASRAGTSYEQYFGPGTRLTVT.

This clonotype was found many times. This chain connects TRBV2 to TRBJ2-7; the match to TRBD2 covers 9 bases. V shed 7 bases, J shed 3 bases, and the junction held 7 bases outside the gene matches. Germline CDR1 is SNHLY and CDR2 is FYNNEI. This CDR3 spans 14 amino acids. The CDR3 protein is CASKVAGGIYEQYF. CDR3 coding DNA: TGTGCCAGCAAGGTGGCGGGAGGGATCTACGAGCAGTACTTC.

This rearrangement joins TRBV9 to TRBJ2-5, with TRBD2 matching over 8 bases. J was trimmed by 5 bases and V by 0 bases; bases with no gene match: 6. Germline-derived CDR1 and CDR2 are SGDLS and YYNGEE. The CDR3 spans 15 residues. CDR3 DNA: TGTGCCAGCAGCGTAGCTACGGGAGGGCGTGAGACCCAGTACTTC. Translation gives CASSVATGGRETQYF.

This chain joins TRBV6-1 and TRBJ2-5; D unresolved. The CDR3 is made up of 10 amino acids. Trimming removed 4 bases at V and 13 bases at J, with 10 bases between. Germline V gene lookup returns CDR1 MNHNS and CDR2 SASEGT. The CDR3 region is CASSVGSPYF. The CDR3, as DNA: TGTGCCAGCAGTGTCGGCTCCCCGTACTTC.

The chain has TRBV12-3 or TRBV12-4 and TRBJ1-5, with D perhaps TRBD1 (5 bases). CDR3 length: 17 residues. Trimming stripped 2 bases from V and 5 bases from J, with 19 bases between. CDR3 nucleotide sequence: TGTGCCAGCAGTTTATTTATGGGGGGGTTGCGGGATCAGCCCCAGCATTTT. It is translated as CASSLFMGGLRDQPQHF.

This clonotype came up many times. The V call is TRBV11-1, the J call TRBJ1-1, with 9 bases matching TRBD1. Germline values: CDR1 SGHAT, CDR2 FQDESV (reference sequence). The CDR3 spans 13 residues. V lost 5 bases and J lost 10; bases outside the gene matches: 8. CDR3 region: CASSKSGQGRAFF. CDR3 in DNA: TGTGCCAGCAGCAAATCGGGACAGGGAAGAGCTTTCTTT.

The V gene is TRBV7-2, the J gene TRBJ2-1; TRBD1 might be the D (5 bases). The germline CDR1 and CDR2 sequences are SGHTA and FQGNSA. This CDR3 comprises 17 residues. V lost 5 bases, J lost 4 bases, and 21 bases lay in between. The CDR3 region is CASSPTLGLHAYNEQFF. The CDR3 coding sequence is TGTGCCAGCAGCCCGACCCTGGGGCTCCACGCTTACAATGAGCAGTTCTTC.

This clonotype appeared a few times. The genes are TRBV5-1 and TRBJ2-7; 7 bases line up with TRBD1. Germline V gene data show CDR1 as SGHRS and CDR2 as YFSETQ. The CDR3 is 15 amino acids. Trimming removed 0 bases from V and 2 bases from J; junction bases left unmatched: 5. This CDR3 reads CASSLGPGQTYEQYF. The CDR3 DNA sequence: TGCGCCAGCAGCTTGGGACCGGGACAGACCTACGAGCAGTACTTC.

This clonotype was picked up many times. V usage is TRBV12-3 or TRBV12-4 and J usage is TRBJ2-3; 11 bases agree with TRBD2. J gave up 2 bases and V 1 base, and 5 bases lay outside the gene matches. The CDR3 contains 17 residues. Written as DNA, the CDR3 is TGTGCCAGCAGTTTAGATTTACTAGCGGGAGCCACAGATACGCAGTATTTT. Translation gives CASSLDLLAGATDTQYF.